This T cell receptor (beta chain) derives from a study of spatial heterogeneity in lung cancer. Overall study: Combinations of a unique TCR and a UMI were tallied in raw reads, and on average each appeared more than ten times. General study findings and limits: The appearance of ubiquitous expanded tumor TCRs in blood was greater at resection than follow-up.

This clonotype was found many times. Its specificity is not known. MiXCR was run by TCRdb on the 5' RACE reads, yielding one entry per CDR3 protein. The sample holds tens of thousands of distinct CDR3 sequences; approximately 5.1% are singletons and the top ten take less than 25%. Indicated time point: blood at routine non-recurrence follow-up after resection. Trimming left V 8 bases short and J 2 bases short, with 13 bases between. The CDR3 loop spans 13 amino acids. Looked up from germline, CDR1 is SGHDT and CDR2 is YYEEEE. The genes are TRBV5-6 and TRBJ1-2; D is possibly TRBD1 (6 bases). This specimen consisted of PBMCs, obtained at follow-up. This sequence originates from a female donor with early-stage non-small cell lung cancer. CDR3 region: CASQRQENYGYTF. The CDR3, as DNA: TGTGCCAGTCAAAGACAGGAGAACTATGGCTACACCTTC.